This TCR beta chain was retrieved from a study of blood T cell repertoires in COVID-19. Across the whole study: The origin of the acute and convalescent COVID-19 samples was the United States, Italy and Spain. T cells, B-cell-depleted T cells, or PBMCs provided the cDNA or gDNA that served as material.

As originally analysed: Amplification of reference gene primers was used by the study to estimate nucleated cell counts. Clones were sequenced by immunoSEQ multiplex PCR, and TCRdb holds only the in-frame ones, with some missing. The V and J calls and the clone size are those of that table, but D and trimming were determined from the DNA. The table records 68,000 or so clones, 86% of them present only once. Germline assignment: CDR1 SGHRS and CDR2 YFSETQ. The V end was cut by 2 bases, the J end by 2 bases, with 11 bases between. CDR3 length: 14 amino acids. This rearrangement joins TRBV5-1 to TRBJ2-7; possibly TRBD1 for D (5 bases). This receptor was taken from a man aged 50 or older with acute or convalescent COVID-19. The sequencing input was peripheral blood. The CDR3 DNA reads TGCGCCAGCAGCTTTGACAGCGCTGCCTACGAGCAGTACTTC. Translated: CASSFDSAAYEQYF.